This T cell receptor (beta chain) was sequenced in a study of cytomegalovirus exposure and HLA in healthy donors. The PCR made use of 60 Vbeta and 13 Jbeta primers. This table comes from immunoSEQ multiplex PCR, and its TCRdb copy is limited to in-frame clones, with some not included. The repertoire table contains about 210,000 clones. V gave up 3 bases and J gave up 12 bases; unmatched junction bases: 16. Germline V CDR1 and CDR2: SGHAT, FQNNGV. This CDR3 spans 16 amino acids. The sample consisted of PBMCs. The J gene is TRBJ2-7, the V gene TRBV11-2; 11 nucleotides line up with TRBD1. This clonotype was obtained from a woman in her 30s in good health and CMV-seropositive. In DNA, the CDR3 is TGTGCCAGCAGCTTTCCAACCGGGACAGGGGGTGGAATGCGGTACTTC. It codes for CASSFPTGTGGGMRYF. The full variable domain, with the rest looked up from reference TRBV11-2 and TRBJ2-7, is EAGVAQSPRYKIIEKRQSVAFWCNPISGHATLYWYQQILGQGPKLLIQFQNNGVVDDSQLPKDRFSAERLKGVDSTLKIQPAKLEDSAVYLCASSFPTGTGGGMRYFGPGTRLTVT.